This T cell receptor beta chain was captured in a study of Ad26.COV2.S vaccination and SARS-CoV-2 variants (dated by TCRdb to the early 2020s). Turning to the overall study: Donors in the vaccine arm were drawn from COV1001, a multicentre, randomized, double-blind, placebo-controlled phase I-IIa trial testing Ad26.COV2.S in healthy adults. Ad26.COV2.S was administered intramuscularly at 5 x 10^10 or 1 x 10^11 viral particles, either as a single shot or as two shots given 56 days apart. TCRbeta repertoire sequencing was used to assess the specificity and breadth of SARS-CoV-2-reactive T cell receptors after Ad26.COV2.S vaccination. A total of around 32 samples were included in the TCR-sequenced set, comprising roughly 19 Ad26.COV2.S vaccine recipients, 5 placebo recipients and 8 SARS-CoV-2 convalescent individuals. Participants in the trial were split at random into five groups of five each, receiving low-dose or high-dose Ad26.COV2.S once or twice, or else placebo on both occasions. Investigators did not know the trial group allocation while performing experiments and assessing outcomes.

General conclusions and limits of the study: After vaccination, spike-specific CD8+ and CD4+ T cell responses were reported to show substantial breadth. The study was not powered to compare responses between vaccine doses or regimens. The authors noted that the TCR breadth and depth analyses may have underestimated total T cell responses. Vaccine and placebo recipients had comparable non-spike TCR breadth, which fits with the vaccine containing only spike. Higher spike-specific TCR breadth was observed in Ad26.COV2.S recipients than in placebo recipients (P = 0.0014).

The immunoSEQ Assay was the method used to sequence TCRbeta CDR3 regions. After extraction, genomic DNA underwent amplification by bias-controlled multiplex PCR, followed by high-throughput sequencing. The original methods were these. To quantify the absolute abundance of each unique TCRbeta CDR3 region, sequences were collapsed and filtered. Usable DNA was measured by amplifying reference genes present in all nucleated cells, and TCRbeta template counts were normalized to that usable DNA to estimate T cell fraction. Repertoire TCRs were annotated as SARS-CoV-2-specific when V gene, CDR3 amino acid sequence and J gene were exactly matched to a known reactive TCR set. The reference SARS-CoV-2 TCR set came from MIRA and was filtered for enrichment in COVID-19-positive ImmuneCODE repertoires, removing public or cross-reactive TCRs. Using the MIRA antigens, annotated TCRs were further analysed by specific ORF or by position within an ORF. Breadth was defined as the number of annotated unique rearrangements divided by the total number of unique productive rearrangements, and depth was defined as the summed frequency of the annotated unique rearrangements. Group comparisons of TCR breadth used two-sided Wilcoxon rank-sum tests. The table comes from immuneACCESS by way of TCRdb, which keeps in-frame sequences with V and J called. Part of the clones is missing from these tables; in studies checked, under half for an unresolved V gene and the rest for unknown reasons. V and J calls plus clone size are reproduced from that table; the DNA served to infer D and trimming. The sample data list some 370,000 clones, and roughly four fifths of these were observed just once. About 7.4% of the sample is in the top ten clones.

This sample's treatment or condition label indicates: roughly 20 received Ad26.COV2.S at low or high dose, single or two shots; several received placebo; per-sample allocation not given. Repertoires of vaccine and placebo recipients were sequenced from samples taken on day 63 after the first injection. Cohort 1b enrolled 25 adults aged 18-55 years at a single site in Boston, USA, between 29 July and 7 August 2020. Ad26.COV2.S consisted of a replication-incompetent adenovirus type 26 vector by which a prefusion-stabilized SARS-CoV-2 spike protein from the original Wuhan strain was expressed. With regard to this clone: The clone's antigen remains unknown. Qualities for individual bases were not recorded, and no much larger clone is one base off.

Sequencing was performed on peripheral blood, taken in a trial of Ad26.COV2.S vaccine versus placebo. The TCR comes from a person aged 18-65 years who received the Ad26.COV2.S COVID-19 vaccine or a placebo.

The DNA is TGCAGTGCTGGCAGAGAAAAACTGTTTTTT. Translated, this is CSAGREKLFF. The sequence joins TRBV20-1 to TRBJ1-4; there is no confident call for the D gene. The germline ends are 6 bases apart after V is trimmed by 5 bases and J by 8 bases. Spanning cysteine to phenylalanine, the CDR3 consists of 10 amino acids. The kept DNA is CDR3 alone, 30 bases in frame from the first base. The germline V gene (reference sequence) sets CDR1 to DFQATT and CDR2 to SNEGSKA.